These 17 T cell receptor beta chains originate from one sample sequenced in a study of low-dose radiotherapy and immunotherapy resistance in tumors. Noted time point: before trial treatment. Primers used for first-strand cDNA, a TRAV- and TRBV-specific set, covered both alpha and beta chains. PCR amplification of the TCRs was performed with Phusion for 15 to 25 PCR cycles, and it relied on a constant-region primer together with a V-primer adapter. Each CDR3 protein is one row after TCRdb ran MiXCR on the reads. This table holds 60,000 to 90,000 distinct CDR3 sequences, less than 35% found once. Here the sequenced sample was PBMCs, taken before treatment. These receptor sequences come from a female donor with ovarian cancer.

This clonotype occurred a few times. V gene TRBV18 combines with J gene TRBJ1-1; D gene unclear. Germline CDR1 and CDR2: KGHSH and LQKENI. The CDR3 runs 13 residues. Trimming left V 2 bases short and J 6 bases short, with 10 bases between. The CDR3: CASSPGLEAEAFF. The CDR3 bases are TGTGCCAGCTCACCAGGGTTAGAGGCTGAAGCTTTCTTT.

This clonotype was detected many times. V is TRBV19 and J is TRBJ2-1; D assignment may be TRBD1 or TRBD2 (6 bases each). The CDR3 covers 14 residues. V shed 3 bases and J shed 9 bases, with 15 bases lying between them. The V gene's germline CDR1 is LNHDA and CDR2 SQIVND (reference sequence). CDR3 sequence (DNA): TGTGCCAGTAGTATTGGCCAGGGGACTGGTGAGCAGTTCTTC. This sequence encodes CASSIGQGTGEQFF.

This clonotype was found a few times. A read error is the likely source, as a far larger clone sits one nucleotide away. The chain combines TRBV12-3 or TRBV12-4 with TRBJ2-1; 11 bases are a match to TRBD2. The J segment lost 10 bases and the V segment lost 4 bases, leaving 3 bases of the junction unmatched. The CDR3 has 13 amino acids. Written as DNA, the CDR3 is TGTGCCAGCAGTTCTAGCGGGAGGTACGAGCAGTTCTTC. Translated, it gives CASSSSGRYEQFF.

The table lists this clonotype with many counts. The chain is built from TRBV28 and TRBJ1-1; D call uncertain. The V and J ends lost 3 bases and 1 base respectively, with 6 bases between them. The CDR3 sequence is 13 residues long. Germline V gives CDR1 MDHEN, CDR2 SYDVKM. The DNA of the CDR3 is TGTGCCAGCAGTTTGAGCGCGAACACTGAAGCTTTCTTT. Translation gives CASSLSANTEAFF.

This clonotype showed up many times. This chain uses TRBV27 with TRBJ1-6; D may be TRBD1 (5 bases). V lost 5 bases and J 5 bases, leaving 13 bases between the germline ends. Germline V gene sequence: CDR1 MNHEY, CDR2 SMNVEV (reference sequence). The CDR3 loop spans 15 amino acids. The CDR3 region is CASSLQEAHNSPLHF. The DNA of the CDR3 is TGTGCCAGCAGTCTACAGGAAGCTCATAATTCACCCCTCCACTTT.

This clonotype was seen more than once but under ten times. V and J are TRBV20-1 and TRBJ1-5, with D possibly being TRBD1 (5 bases). This CDR3 has 17 residues. The V end lost 0 bases, the J end lost 3 bases, and 18 bases lay between the germline ends. Germline lookup yields CDR1 DFQATT and CDR2 SNEGSKA (reference sequence). CDR3 nucleotides: TGCAGTGCTAGAGAGGGTTCAGCGAGGGGTTCCAATCAGCCCCAGCATTTT. It is translated as CSAREGSARGSNQPQHF.

This clonotype was counted at least ten times. The chain employs TRBV7-2 and TRBJ2-4, with TRBD1 matching over 9 bases. V lost 4 bases and J lost 2; bases outside the gene matches: 9. The CDR3 has 17 residues. Germline V gene lookup returns CDR1 SGHTA and CDR2 FQGNSA. CDR3 DNA sequence: TGTGCCAGCAGCTCACAGGGGGCGAGTGGGACCAAAAACATTCAGTACTTC. Translated, it gives CASSSQGASGTKNIQYF.

This clonotype has at least ten counts. V gene TRBV18 combines with J gene TRBJ2-1, with no clear D. Trimming cost V 1 base and J 6 bases, with 25 bases left between them. Germline V CDR1 and CDR2: KGHSH, LQKENI. This CDR3 region has 19 residues. The CDR3 protein is CASSPRQYSQVGLGNEQFF. In nucleotides, the CDR3 is TGTGCCAGCTCACCACGGCAATATTCTCAGGTGGGCCTAGGCAATGAGCAGTTCTTC.

This clonotype occurred many times. V usage is TRBV10-1 and J usage is TRBJ2-2; D is ambiguous. Germline-derived CDR1 and CDR2 are WNHNN and SYGVQD (reference sequence). The V and J ends lost 0 bases and 4 bases respectively, with 3 bases between them. The CDR3 extends over 13 amino acids. The CDR3 spells CASSESTTGELFF. The CDR3 DNA reads TGCGCCAGCAGTGAGTCGACCACCGGGGAGCTGTTTTTT.

This clonotype came up many times. The chain carries TRBV27 and TRBJ2-3, with TRBD2 matching over 12 bases. Unmatched junction bases numbered 3, after V lost 4 bases and J lost 4 bases. This CDR3 contains 15 residues. CDR1 is MNHEY, CDR2 SMNVEV, per germline (reference sequence). The CDR3 protein is CASSSLAGGSDTQYF. The CDR3, as DNA: TGTGCCAGCAGTTCTCTAGCGGGAGGGTCAGATACGCAGTATTTT.

The V call is TRBV18, the J call TRBJ2-5; D unresolved. The germline gives CDR1 KGHSH, CDR2 LQKENI. Between the trimmed V and J ends, which lost 2 bases and 5 bases, there was a span of 12 bases. The CDR3 sequence is 14 residues long. CDR3 nucleotides: TGTGCCAGCTCACCAGAGACCACAAGGGAGACCCAGTACTTC. Translating it yields CASSPETTRETQYF.

The chain is built from TRBV28 and TRBJ1-1; D may be TRBD1 (6 bases). The germline gives CDR1 MDHEN, CDR2 SYDVKM. The length of the CDR3 is 11 residues. Trimming left V 7 bases short and J 11 bases short, with 14 bases between. The CDR3 loop reads CASTLPGAAFF. CDR3 DNA: TGTGCCAGCACCCTTCCGGGGGCGGCTTTCTTT.

This rearrangement joins TRBV28 to TRBJ2-2; D is unclear. V lost 5 bases and J 2 bases, leaving 15 bases between the germline ends. Germline lookup yields CDR1 MDHEN and CDR2 SYDVKM. This CDR3 contains 16 residues. CDR3 DNA sequence: TGTGCCAGCAGTCGGCCCAAATCAGGAAACACCGGGGAGCTGTTTTTT. Translating gives CASSRPKSGNTGELFF.

This clonotype was counted many times. The rearrangement joins TRBV27 to TRBJ2-5, with TRBD2 matching over 7 bases. V shed 2 bases and J 3 bases; nucleotides not matched to a gene: 3. CDR1 and CDR2 from the germline V gene are MNHEY and SMNVEV (reference sequence). The CDR3 runs to 14 residues. CDR3 in amino acids: CASSLAGEEETQYF. CDR3 nucleotide sequence: TGTGCCAGCAGTTTAGCGGGAGAGGAAGAGACCCAGTACTTC.

The rearrangement uses TRBV28 and TRBJ1-5; D is uncertain. The CDR3 runs 14 residues. The germline V gene encodes CDR1 MDHEN and CDR2 SYDVKM. The V end lost 6 bases, the J end lost 10 bases, and 19 bases lay between the germline ends. As DNA, the CDR3 is TGTGCCAGCAGCGCTGCCCTCGGGTTGTATCCCCAGCATTTT. This translates into CASSAALGLYPQHF.

This clonotype was counted many times. This chain joins TRBV2 and TRBJ2-6, with TRBD2 matching over 8 bases. Trimming removed 6 bases from V and 0 bases from J; junction bases left unmatched: 1. Germline V gives CDR1 SNHLY, CDR2 FYNNEI. CDR3 size: 15 residues. In DNA, the CDR3 is TGTGCCAGCAGCCGGGGGGGCTCTGGGGCCAACGTCCTGACTTTC. It yields the protein CASSRGGSGANVLTF.

This clonotype has a count of ten or more. The rearrangement uses TRBV30 and TRBJ2-5; D is uncertain. Germline CDR1 GTSNPN, CDR2 SVGIG (reference sequence). CDR3 length: 12 amino acids. The V and J ends lost 0 bases and 3 bases respectively, with 5 bases between them. CDR3 nucleotides: TGTGCCTGGAGTGTAACGGAAGAGACCCAGTACTTC. Its translation is CAWSVTEETQYF.